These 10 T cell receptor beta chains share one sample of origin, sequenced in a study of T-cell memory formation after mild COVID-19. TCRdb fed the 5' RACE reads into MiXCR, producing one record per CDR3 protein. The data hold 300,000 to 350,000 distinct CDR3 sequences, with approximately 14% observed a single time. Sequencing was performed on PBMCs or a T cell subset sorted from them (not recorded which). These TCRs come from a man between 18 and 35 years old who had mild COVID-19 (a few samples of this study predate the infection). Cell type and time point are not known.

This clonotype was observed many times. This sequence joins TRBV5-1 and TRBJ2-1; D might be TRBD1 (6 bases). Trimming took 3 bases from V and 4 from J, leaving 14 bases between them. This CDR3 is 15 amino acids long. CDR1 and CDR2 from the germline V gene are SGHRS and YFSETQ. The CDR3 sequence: CASSSGTPTYNEQFF. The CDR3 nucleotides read TGCGCCAGCAGCTCCGGGACACCCACTTACAATGAGCAGTTCTTC.

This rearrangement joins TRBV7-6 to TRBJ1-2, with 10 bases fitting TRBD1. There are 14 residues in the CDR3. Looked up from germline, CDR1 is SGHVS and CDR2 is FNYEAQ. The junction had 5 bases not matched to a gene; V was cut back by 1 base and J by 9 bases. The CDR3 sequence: CASSLDGQGGRYTF. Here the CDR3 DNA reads TGTGCCAGCAGCTTAGACGGACAGGGGGGACGCTACACCTTC.

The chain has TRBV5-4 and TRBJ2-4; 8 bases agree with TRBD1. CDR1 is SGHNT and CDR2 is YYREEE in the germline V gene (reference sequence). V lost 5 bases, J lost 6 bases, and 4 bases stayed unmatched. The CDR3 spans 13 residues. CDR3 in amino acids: CASRPGGTNIQYF. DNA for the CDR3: TGTGCCAGCAGGCCAGGGGGCACAAACATTCAGTACTTC.

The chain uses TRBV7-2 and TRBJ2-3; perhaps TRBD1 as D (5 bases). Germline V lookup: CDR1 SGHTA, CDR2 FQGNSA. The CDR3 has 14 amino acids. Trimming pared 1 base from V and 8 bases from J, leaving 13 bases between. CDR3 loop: CASSLVGLRGTQYF. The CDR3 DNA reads TGTGCCAGCAGCTTAGTGGGGCTACGCGGTACGCAGTATTTT.

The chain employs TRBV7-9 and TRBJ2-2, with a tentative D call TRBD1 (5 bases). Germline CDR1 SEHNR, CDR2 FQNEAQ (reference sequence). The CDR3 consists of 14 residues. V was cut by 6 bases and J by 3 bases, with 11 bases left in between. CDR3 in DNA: TGTGCCAGCAGTTCGACAGAGTACACCGGGGAGCTGTTTTTT. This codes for CASSSTEYTGELFF.

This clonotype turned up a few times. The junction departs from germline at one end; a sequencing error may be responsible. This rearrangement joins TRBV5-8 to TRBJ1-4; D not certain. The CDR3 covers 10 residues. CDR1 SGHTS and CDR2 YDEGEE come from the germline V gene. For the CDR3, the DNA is TGTGCCAGCAGCTTAAAGGGAGGTCGTTTT. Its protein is CASSLKGGRF.

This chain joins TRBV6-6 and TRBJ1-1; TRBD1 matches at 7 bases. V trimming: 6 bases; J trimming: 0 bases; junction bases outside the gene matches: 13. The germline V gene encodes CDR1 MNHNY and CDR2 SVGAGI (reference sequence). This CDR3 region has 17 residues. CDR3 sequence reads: CASSQWTGGIMNTEAFF. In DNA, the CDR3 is TGTGCCAGCAGCCAGTGGACAGGTGGGATCATGAACACTGAAGCTTTCTTT.

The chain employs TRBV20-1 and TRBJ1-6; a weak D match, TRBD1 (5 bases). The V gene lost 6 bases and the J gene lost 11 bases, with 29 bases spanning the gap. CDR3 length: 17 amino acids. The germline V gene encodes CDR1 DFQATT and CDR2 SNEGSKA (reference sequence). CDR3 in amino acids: CSAPGSHITLTGTPLHF. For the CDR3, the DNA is TGCAGTGCCCCAGGGTCCCATATTACCCTAACTGGGACACCCCTCCACTTT.

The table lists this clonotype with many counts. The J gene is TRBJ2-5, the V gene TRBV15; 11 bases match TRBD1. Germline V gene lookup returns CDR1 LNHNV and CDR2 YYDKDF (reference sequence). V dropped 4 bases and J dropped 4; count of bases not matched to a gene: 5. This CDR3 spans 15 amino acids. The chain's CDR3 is CATSKRTGGAETQYF. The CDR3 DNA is TGTGCCACCAGCAAGAGGACAGGGGGCGCAGAGACCCAGTACTTC.

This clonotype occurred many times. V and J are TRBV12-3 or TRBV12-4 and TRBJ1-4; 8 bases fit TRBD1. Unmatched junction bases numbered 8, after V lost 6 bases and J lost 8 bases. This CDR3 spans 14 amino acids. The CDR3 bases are TGTGCCAGCAGCCCGACAGGGGTAGTGGAAAAACTGTTTTTT. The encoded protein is CASSPTGVVEKLFF.